This record covers a single T cell receptor (beta chain). Its antigen is unknown. The PCR was carried out with 60 Vbeta primers and 13 Jbeta primers. Profiled with immunoSEQ multiplex PCR; TCRdb holds only in-frame clones, not every one. The data show under 200,000 clones, 75% to 85% seen once. The sample originates from a study of cytomegalovirus exposure and HLA in healthy donors. Findings and caveats of the study: Roughly uniform sequencing depth across donors was assumed, possibly incorrectly. The study dropped some indistinguishable V segments, TRBV6-2 and TRBV6-3 among them. Earlier analysis looked at TCR beta V segments, and most were productive about 87% or about 30% of the time. Cytomegalovirus status, reportedly, was diagnosed with high specificity and sensitivity by the classifier.

Germline V gene data show CDR1 as SGHNT and CDR2 as YENEEA. V shed 4 bases and J shed 5 bases, with 15 bases lying between them. This CDR3 spans 15 amino acids. V usage is TRBV11-3 and J usage is TRBJ2-1, with a possible D match to TRBD2 (5 bases). Sequencing used PBMCs. The TCR comes from a man aged 45-60 years in good health and CMV-seropositive. CDR3 region: CASSSKRNRHNEQFF. The CDR3 region has the DNA TGTGCCAGCAGCTCCAAGCGGAACCGCCACAATGAGCAGTTCTTC.